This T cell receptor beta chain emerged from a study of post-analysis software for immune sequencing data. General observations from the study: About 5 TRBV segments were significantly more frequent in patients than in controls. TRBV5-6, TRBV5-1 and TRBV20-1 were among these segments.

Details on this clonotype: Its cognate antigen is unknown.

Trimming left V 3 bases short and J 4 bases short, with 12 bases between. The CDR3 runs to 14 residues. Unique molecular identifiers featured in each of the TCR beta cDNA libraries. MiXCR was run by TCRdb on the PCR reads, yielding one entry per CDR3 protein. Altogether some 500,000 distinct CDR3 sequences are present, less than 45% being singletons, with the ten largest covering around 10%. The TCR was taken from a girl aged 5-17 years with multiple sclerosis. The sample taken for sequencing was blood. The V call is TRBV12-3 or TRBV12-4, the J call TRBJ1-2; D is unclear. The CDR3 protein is CASSFARNTYGYTF. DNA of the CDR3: TGTGCCAGCAGTTTCGCCCGGAACACCTATGGCTACACCTTC.